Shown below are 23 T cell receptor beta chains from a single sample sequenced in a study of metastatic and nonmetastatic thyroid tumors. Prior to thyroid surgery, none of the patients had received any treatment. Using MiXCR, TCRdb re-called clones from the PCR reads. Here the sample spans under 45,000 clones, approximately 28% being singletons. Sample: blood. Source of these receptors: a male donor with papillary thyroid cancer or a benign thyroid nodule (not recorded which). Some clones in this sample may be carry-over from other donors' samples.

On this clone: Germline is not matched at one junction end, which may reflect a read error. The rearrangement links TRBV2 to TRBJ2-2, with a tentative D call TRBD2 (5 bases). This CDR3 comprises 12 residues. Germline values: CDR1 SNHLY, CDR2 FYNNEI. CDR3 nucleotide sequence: TGTGCCAGCAGTCATAACACCGGGGAGCTGTCTTTT. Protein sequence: CASSHNTGELSF. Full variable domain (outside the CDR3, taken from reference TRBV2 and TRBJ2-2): EPEVTQTPSHQVTQMGQEVILRCVPISNHLYFYWYRQILGQKVEFLVSFYNNEISEKSEIFDDQFSVERPDGSNFTLKIRSTKLEDSAMYFCASSHNTGELSFGEGSRLTVL.

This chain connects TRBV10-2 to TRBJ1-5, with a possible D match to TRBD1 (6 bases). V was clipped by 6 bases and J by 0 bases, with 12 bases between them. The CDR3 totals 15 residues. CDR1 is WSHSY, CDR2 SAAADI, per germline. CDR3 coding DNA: TGCGCCAGCAGGCGGGACATCAATAGCAATCAGCCCCAGCATTTT. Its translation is CASRRDINSNQPQHF.

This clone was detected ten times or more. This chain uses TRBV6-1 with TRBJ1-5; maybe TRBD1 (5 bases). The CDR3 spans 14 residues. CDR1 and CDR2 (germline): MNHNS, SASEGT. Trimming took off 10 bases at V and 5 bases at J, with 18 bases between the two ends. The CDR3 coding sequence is TGTGCCACCATGAGGGACGGTCGTTATCAGCCCCAGCATTTT. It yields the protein CATMRDGRYQPQHF.

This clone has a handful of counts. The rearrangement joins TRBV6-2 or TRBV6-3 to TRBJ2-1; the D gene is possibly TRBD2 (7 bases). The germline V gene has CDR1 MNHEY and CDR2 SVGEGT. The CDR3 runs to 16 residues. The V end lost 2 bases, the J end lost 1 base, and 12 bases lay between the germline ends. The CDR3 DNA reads TGTGCCAGCAGTTACGGGGGGGCAGGTTCCTACAATGAGCAGTTCTTC. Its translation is CASSYGGAGSYNEQFF.

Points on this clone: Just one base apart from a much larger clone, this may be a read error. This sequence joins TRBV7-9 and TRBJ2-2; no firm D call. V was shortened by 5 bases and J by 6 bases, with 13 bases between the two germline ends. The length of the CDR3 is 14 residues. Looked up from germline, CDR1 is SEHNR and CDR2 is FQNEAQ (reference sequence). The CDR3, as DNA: TGTGCCAGCAGCCCGGTAGTGACGGCCGGGGAGCTGTTTTTT. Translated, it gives CASSPVVTAGELFF.

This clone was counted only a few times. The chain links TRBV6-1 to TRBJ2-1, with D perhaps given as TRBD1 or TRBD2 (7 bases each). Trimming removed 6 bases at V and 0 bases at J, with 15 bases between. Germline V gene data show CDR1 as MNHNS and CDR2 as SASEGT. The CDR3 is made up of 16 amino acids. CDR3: CASRGGGVFSYNEQFF. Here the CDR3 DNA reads TGTGCCAGCAGGGGAGGGGGCGTATTCTCCTACAATGAGCAGTTCTTC.

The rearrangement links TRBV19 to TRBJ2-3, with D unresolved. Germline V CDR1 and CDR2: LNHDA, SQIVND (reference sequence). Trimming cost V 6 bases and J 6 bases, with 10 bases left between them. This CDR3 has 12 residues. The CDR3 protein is CASSPGWDTQYF. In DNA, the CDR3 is TGTGCCAGTAGCCCGGGTTGGGATACGCAGTATTTT.

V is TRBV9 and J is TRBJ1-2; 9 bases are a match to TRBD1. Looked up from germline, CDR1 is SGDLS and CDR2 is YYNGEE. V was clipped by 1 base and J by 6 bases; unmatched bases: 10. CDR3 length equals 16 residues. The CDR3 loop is CASSVTVGQGWDGYTF. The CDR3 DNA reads TGTGCCAGCAGCGTAACGGTGGGACAGGGATGGGATGGCTACACCTTC.

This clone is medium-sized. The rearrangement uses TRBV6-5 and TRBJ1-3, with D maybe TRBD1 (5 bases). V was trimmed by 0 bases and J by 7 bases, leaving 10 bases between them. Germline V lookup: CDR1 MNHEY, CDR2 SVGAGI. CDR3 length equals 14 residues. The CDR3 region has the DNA TGTGCCAGCAGTTACTCTTCGACAGAGAACACCATATATTTT. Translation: CASSYSSTENTIYF.

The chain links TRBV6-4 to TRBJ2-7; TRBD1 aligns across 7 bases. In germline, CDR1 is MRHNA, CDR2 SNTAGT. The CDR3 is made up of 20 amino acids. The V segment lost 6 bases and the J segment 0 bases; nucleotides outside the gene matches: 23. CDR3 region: CASSRLRTGGLGVFSYEQYF. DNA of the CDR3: TGTGCCAGCAGCCGACTCCGGACAGGAGGTTTGGGGGTTTTCTCCTACGAGCAGTACTTC.

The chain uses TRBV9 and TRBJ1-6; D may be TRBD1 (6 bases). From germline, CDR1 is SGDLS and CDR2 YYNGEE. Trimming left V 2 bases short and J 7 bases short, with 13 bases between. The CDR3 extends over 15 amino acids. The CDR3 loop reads CASSVEGHGNSPLHF. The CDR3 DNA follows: TGTGCCAGCAGCGTTGAGGGACACGGCAATTCACCCCTCCACTTT.

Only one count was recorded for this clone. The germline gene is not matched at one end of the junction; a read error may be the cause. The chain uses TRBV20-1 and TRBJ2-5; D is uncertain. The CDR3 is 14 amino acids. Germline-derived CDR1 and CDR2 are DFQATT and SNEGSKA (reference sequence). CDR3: CSASGKGWQETRYF. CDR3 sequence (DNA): TGCAGTGCTAGTGGGAAAGGGTGGCAAGAGACCCGGTACTTC.

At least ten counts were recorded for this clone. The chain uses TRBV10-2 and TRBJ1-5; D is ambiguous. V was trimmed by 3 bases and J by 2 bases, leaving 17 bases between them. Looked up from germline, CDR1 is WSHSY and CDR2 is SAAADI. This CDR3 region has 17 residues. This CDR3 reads CASSEGSGIAGNQPQHF. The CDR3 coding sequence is TGCGCCAGCAGTGAAGGGAGTGGGATAGCGGGCAATCAGCCCCAGCATTTT.

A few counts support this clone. In DNA form, the CDR3 reads TGTGCCACCAGTGACAGTGGGCGCGCTGTGCCCAACGTCCTGACTTTC. This codes for CATSDSGRAVPNVLTF. V usage is TRBV24-1 and J usage is TRBJ2-6; no definite D call. V was cut by 4 bases and J by 8 bases, with 17 bases left in between. The CDR3 loop spans 16 amino acids. Looked up from germline, CDR1 is KGHDR and CDR2 is SFDVKD.

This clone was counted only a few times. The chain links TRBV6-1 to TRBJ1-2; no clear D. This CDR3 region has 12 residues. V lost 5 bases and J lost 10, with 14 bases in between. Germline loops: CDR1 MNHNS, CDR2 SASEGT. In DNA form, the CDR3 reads TGTGCCAGCAGTCCCCGGACGGTGCTCTACACCTTC. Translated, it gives CASSPRTVLYTF.

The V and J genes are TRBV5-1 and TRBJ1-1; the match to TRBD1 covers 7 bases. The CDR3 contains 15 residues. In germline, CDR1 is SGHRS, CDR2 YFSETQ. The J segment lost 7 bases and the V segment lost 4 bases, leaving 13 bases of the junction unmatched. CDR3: CASSPDGTDLGEAFF. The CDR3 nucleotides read TGCGCCAGCAGCCCGGATGGGACAGACTTGGGTGAAGCTTTCTTT.

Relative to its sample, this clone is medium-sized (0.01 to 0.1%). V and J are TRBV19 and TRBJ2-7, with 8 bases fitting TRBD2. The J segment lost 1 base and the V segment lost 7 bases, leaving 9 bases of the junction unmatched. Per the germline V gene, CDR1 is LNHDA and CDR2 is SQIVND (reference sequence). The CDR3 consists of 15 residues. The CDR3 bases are TGTGCCAGTAACACCGGACTAGCTCCGTCCTACGAGCAGTACTTC. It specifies CASNTGLAPSYEQYF.

This CDR3 reads CASSPELGSEQYF. Here the CDR3 DNA reads TGTGCCAGCTCACCCGAATTAGGTTCCGAGCAGTACTTC. V and J are TRBV18 and TRBJ2-7; D not resolved. The CDR3 runs 13 residues. The germline V gene has CDR1 KGHSH and CDR2 LQKENI. Trimming cost V 3 bases and J 6 bases, with 12 bases left between them.

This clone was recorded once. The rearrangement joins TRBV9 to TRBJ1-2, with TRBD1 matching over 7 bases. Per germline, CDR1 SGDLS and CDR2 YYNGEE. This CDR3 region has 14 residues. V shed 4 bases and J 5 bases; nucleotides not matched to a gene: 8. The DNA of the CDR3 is TGTGCCAGCAGCAGCTCCGGGACAGTGTATGGCTACACCTTC. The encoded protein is CASSSSGTVYGYTF.

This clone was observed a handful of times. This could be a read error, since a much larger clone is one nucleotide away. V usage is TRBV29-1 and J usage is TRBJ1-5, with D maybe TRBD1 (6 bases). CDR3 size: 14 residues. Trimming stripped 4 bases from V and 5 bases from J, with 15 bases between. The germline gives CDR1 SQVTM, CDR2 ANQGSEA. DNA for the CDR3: TGCAGCGTTGTGTTGACAGGCGAGGATCAGCCCCAGCATTTT. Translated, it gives CSVVLTGEDQPQHF.

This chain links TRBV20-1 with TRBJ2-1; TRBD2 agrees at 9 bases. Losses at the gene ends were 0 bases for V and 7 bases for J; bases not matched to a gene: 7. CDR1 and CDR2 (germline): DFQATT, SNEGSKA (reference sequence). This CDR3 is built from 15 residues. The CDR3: CSAREGSGRGNEQFF. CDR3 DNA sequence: TGCAGTGCTAGAGAGGGTAGCGGGAGAGGGAATGAGCAGTTCTTC.

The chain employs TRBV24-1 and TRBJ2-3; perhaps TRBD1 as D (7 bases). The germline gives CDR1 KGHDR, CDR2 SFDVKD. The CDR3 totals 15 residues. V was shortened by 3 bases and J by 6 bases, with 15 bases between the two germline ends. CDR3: CATSDQGGGKDTQYF. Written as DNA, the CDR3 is TGTGCCACCAGTGATCAGGGGGGCGGGAAGGATACGCAGTATTTT.

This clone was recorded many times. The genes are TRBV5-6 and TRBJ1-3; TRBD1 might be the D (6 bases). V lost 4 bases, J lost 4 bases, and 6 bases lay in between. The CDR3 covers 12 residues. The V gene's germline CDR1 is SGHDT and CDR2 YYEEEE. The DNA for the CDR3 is TGTGCCAGCAGCCAGGGGGGAAACACCATATATTTT. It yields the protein CASSQGGNTIYF. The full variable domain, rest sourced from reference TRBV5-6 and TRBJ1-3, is DAGVTQSPTHLIKTRGQQVTLRCSPKSGHDTVSWYQQALGQGPQFIFQYYEEEERQRGNFPDRFSGHQFPNYSSELNVNALLLGDSALYLCASSQGGNTIYFGEGSWLTVV.